These 24 T cell receptor beta chains were all obtained from the same sample, sequenced in a study of shared clonotypes between healthy human individuals. CD45RO-negative, CCR7-positively selected cells formed the naive CD8 fraction, excluding terminally differentiated effector memory CD45RA+ cells. Measured with immunoSEQ multiplex PCR; TCRdb has only the in-frame clones, and not every one. The sample records about 2.1 million clones, roughly 91% being singletons. Specimen: naive CD8+ T cells from PBMCs. These TCRs come from a man between 18 and 29 years old in good health. Some clones in this sample may be carry-over from other donors' samples.

This clone was recorded only once. This same CDR3 is encoded by further DNA sequences in the sample. The V gene is TRBV7-9, the J gene TRBJ2-7; TRBD1 matches 7 bases. CDR3 length: 14 residues. Losses at the gene ends were 5 bases for V and 3 bases for J; bases not matched to a gene: 7. The germline V gene encodes CDR1 SEHNR and CDR2 FQNEAQ (reference sequence). The chain's CDR3 is CASSPWDRVYEQYF. In nucleotides, the CDR3 is TGTGCCAGCAGCCCATGGGACAGAGTCTACGAGCAGTACTTC.

Concerning this clone itself: Other DNA sequences within the sample encode an identical CDR3. V and J are TRBV9 and TRBJ2-2; 7 bases align to TRBD1. The germline CDR1 and CDR2 sequences are SGDLS and YYNGEE. The CDR3 consists of 13 residues. Trimming removed 2 bases from V and 6 bases from J; junction bases left unmatched: 1. The DNA of the CDR3 is TGTGCCAGCAGCGTGACAGGGTCCGGGGAGCTGTTTTTT. Translating gives CASSVTGSGELFF.

The rearrangement joins TRBV4-1 to TRBJ2-7, with 8 bases aligning to TRBD1. V lost 0 bases, J lost 4 bases, and 5 bases stayed unmatched. The CDR3 length is 15 residues. Germline V CDR1 and CDR2: MGHRA, YSYEKL. The DNA for the CDR3 is TGCGCCAGCAGCCAAGATCGGACAGGGTGGTACGAGCAGTACTTC. Translated, it gives CASSQDRTGWYEQYF.

The chain uses TRBV27 and TRBJ2-7; tentatively, D is TRBD2 (7 bases). The CDR3 runs to 14 residues. V dropped 6 bases and J dropped 7 bases, with 19 bases sitting between them. Germline lookup yields CDR1 MNHEY and CDR2 SMNVEV (reference sequence). The CDR3 DNA reads TGTGCCAGCAGCCCGAGTCGGGGGGCCGGAGAGCAGTACTTC. It is translated as CASSPSRGAGEQYF.

For this clone: A read error is possible here, since a much larger clone lies one base away. The genes are TRBV28 and TRBJ2-3, with D unclear. There are 10 residues in the CDR3. The germline CDR1 and CDR2 sequences are MDHEN and SYDVKM. Trimming removed 6 bases from V and 4 bases from J, with 2 bases in between. The CDR3 coding sequence is TGTGCCAGCAGCGCAGATACGCAGTATTTT. Protein sequence: CASSADTQYF. Full variable domain (remainder filled in from reference TRBV28 and TRBJ2-3): DVKVTQSSRYLVKRTGEKVFLECVQDMDHENMFWYRQDPGLGLRLIYFSYDVKMKEKGDIPEGYSVSREKKERFSLILESASTNQTSMYLCASSADTQYFGPGTRLTVL.

The chain links TRBV28 to TRBJ1-5, with D unresolved. The V end was cut by 11 bases, the J end by 3 bases, with 14 bases between. This CDR3 is 13 amino acids long. Germline V gives CDR1 MDHEN, CDR2 SYDVKM. This CDR3 is CAVQGRFNQPQHF. The CDR3 DNA reads as TGTGCCGTTCAAGGGCGTTTCAATCAGCCCCAGCATTTT.

The genes are TRBV5-1 and TRBJ2-5, with TRBD2 as a possible D gene (5 bases). This CDR3 has 14 amino acids. Trimming took 6 bases from V and 5 from J, leaving 17 bases between them. The germline V gene has CDR1 SGHRS and CDR2 YFSETQ. The CDR3 nucleotides read TGCGCCAGCATCACCGGAGAGGGTGCGGAGACCCAGTACTTC. Translated: CASITGEGAETQYF.

In nucleotides, the CDR3 is TGTGCCAACGTACAGATCTCTGGAAACACCATATATTTT. This gives the protein CANVQISGNTIYF. V usage is TRBV7-9 and J usage is TRBJ1-3; D not resolved. This CDR3 spans 13 amino acids. The germline V and J ends were trimmed by 10 bases and 0 bases, with 10 bases remaining between them. The V gene's germline CDR1 is SEHNR and CDR2 FQNEAQ (reference sequence).

The chain carries TRBV6-6 and TRBJ2-5; the D gene could be TRBD1 or TRBD2 (5 bases each). Per germline, CDR1 MNHNY and CDR2 SVGAGI (reference sequence). With 5 bases removed from V and 2 bases from J, the gap between germline ends came to 9 bases. The CDR3 spans 13 residues. The chain's CDR3 is CASSAREQETQYF. DNA of the CDR3: TGTGCCAGCAGTGCCAGGGAGCAAGAGACCCAGTACTTC.

The chain has TRBV10-2 and TRBJ2-1, with 10 bases aligning to TRBD2. Germline V lookup: CDR1 WSHSY, CDR2 SAAADI. The CDR3 has 16 residues. V lost 6 bases to trimming and J lost 4 bases; unmatched junction nucleotides: 9. The CDR3 region is CASSEKAGGVYNEQFF. CDR3 nucleotide sequence: TGCGCCAGCAGCGAGAAAGCGGGAGGGGTTTACAATGAGCAGTTCTTC.

This clone was seen just once. The chain carries TRBV5-5 and TRBJ2-1; 8 nucleotides align to TRBD1. This CDR3 has 16 amino acids. The trim removed 4 bases at V and 0 bases at J, leaving 6 bases unmatched. From germline, CDR1 is SGHKS and CDR2 YYEKEE (reference sequence). CDR3 bases: TGTGCCAGCAGCACCGGACAGGGAGGCTCCTACAATGAGCAGTTCTTC. Translated: CASSTGQGGSYNEQFF.

The CDR3 protein is CASRGGLYEQYF. CDR3 bases: TGTGCCAGCCGCGGGGGGCTCTACGAGCAGTACTTC. The chain carries TRBV11-1 and TRBJ2-7; TRBD2 matches 8 bases. In germline, CDR1 is SGHAT, CDR2 FQDESV (reference sequence). The CDR3 loop spans 12 amino acids. Trimming cost V 8 bases and J 3 bases; bases outside gene matches: 3.

This clone was found once. The rearrangement joins TRBV7-8 to TRBJ2-7; maybe TRBD1 (6 bases). Trimming pared 5 bases from V and 4 bases from J, leaving 15 bases between. This CDR3 is 14 amino acids long. Germline assignment: CDR1 SGHVS and CDR2 FQNEAQ. CDR3 sequence: CASSNRDKVYEQYF. CDR3 DNA: TGTGCCAGCAGCAACCGGGACAAAGTTTACGAGCAGTACTTC.

This chain links TRBV11-2 with TRBJ2-1; 9 nucleotides match TRBD1. The germline gives CDR1 SGHAT, CDR2 FQNNGV. This CDR3 spans 16 amino acids. V was pared by 4 bases and J by 7 bases, with 11 bases of the junction left unmatched. CDR3 in amino acids: CASSSTPGQGRNEQFF. Here the CDR3 DNA reads TGTGCCAGCAGCTCAACCCCGGGACAGGGTCGTAATGAGCAGTTCTTC.

The chain recombines TRBV4-3 with TRBJ2-7; TRBD2 agrees at 7 bases. This CDR3 comprises 14 residues. Germline lookup yields CDR1 LGHNA and CDR2 YSLEER. V was clipped by 4 bases and J by 1 base; unmatched bases: 4. The CDR3 nucleotides are TGCGCCAGCAGCCCTAGCGGAGGGTCCTACGAGCAGTACTTC. Protein: CASSPSGGSYEQYF.

The rearrangement uses TRBV5-4 and TRBJ1-2; D is undetermined. V lost 0 bases to trimming and J lost 4 bases, with 7 bases between them. The CDR3 length is 13 residues. Germline loops: CDR1 SGHNT, CDR2 YYREEE (reference sequence). The CDR3 here is CASSLGNSYGYTF. Here the CDR3 DNA reads TGTGCCAGCAGCTTGGGTAACAGCTATGGCTACACCTTC. Combining the CDR3 with reference TRBV5-4 and TRBJ1-2 gives the whole variable domain ETGVTQSPTHLIKTRGQQVTLRCSSQSGHNTVSWYQQALGQGPQFIFQYYREEENGRGNFPPRFSGLQFPNYSSELNVNALELDDSALYLCASSLGNSYGYTFGSGTRLTVV.

This rearrangement joins TRBV5-6 to TRBJ1-5; 10 bases agree with TRBD1. Germline trimming cut 1 base from V and 3 bases from J; bases unmatched to any gene: 7. Germline V CDR1 and CDR2: SGHDT, YYEEEE. The CDR3 is 17 amino acids. In DNA form, the CDR3 reads TGTGCCAGCAGCTTGTATCGGGACAGGGGCACCAATCAGCCCCAGCATTTT. This translates into CASSLYRDRGTNQPQHF. Combining the CDR3 with reference TRBV5-6 and TRBJ1-5 gives the whole variable domain DAGVTQSPTHLIKTRGQQVTLRCSPKSGHDTVSWYQQALGQGPQFIFQYYEEEERQRGNFPDRFSGHQFPNYSSELNVNALLLGDSALYLCASSLYRDRGTNQPQHFGDGTRLSIL.

J is TRBJ2-3 and V is TRBV19; no definite D call. Germline CDR1 and CDR2: LNHDA and SQIVND (reference sequence). CDR3 length equals 12 residues. V was shortened by 3 bases and J by 0 bases, with 1 base between the two germline ends. The CDR3 loop is CASSISTDTQYF. In DNA, the CDR3 is TGTGCCAGTAGTATTAGCACAGATACGCAGTATTTT.

The gene calls are TRBV19 and TRBJ2-2; D is uncertain. The germline CDR1 and CDR2 sequences are LNHDA and SQIVND (reference sequence). Trimming stripped 8 bases from V and 1 base from J, with 8 bases between. There are 13 residues in the CDR3. The CDR3 region is CASLGENTGELFF. The CDR3 bases are TGTGCCAGTCTCGGAGAGAACACCGGGGAGCTGTTTTTT.

This chain uses TRBV7-9 with TRBJ1-1, with 7 nucleotides matching TRBD1. Germline V gene data show CDR1 as SEHNR and CDR2 as FQNEAQ (reference sequence). This CDR3 has 15 amino acids. Germline trimming cut 1 base from V and 5 bases from J; bases unmatched to any gene: 7. This CDR3 reads CASSLEPGGMTEAFF. The CDR3 bases are TGTGCCAGCAGCTTAGAACCAGGGGGAATGACTGAAGCTTTCTTT.

V is TRBV7-8 and J is TRBJ1-4, with D possibly TRBD1 on 5 matching bases. Trimming cost V 1 base and J 4 bases, with 13 bases left between them. The germline gives CDR1 SGHVS, CDR2 FQNEAQ. The CDR3 is made up of 16 amino acids. Here the CDR3 reads CASSLGTLGVNEKLFF. The CDR3 DNA reads as TGTGCCAGCAGCTTAGGGACTCTGGGGGTTAATGAAAAACTGTTTTTT.

V and J are TRBV7-2 and TRBJ1-5; tentative D call: TRBD1 (5 bases). CDR3 length: 16 residues. CDR1 and CDR2 from the germline V gene are SGHTA and FQGNSA. V was pared by 3 bases and J by 6 bases, with 18 bases between. The CDR3 nucleotides are TGTGCCAGCAGCTTTAGTAGGGCAGGGAATTCTCAGCCCCAGCATTTT. Encoded protein: CASSFSRAGNSQPQHF.

The V and J genes are TRBV27 and TRBJ2-7; 9 bases agree with TRBD2. The CDR3 extends over 18 amino acids. Germline V gene data show CDR1 as MNHEY and CDR2 as SMNVEV (reference sequence). The ends lost 4 bases at V and 2 bases at J; junction bases unmatched: 15. CDR3 sequence: CASSSSDASSGIPYEQYF. CDR3 nucleotide sequence: TGTGCCAGCAGTTCCTCCGATGCATCTAGCGGGATTCCCTACGAGCAGTACTTC.

The CDR3 region is CASSYSAGLVIYEQYF. The CDR3 DNA is TGTGCCAGCAGTTACTCCGCGGGACTAGTTATCTACGAGCAGTACTTC. The chain employs TRBV6-5 and TRBJ2-7, with TRBD2 matching 8 bases. CDR3 length: 16 amino acids. The germline gives CDR1 MNHEY, CDR2 SVGAGI. J was trimmed by 3 bases and V by 0 bases; bases with no gene match: 7.